These T cell receptor beta chains were read from a single sample in a study of identifying expanded T cells in peripheral blood. Profiled with immunoSEQ multiplex PCR; TCRdb holds only in-frame clones, not every one. Here the sample spans approximately 58,000 clones, roughly 89% being singletons. Sample: blood. These receptor sequences come from a person between 18 and 69 years old in good health. Both conserved end residues are part of each CDR3. Each record gives: CDR3 protein, V gene, clone size. Clone sizes are given selectively: once, few, many, or a class where the clone is expanded.

CASSPGQENTGELFF | TRBV4-3 | -
CASSQTTASSGNTIYF | TRBV4-3 | -
CASSPTGGEVGTDTQYF | TRBV9 | -
CASSIRGAGAAFF | TRBV19 | -
CASSLPGEIYNEQFF | TRBV7-2 | -
CASSSGRVTNTEAFF | TRBV6-5 | -
CASSVSGASYEQYF | TRBV9 | -
CASRSGTVIANYGYTF | TRBV28 | -
CSVDSGGSETQYF | TRBV29-1 | -
CASSLLAAAYEQYF | TRBV7-2 | -
CASSPTTPGTANTGELFF | TRBV4-3 | -
CASSPSVRTYEQYF | TRBV19 | -
CASSITGGNEQFF | TRBV19 | -
CASSPRQQNTEAFF | TRBV18 | -
CASSYNSNSPLHF | TRBV9 | -
CASSPQGADEKLFF | TRBV4-1 | -
CASSPQPGHDKTQYF | TRBV18 | -
CASSLFSVQEAFF | TRBV27 | -
CASSALASGNTGELFF | TRBV6-4 | -
CSARLSREQYF | TRBV20-1 | -
CTSKKGNTDTQYF | TRBV29-1 | -
CASSSDGTAGKAFF | TRBV7-9 | few
CASSQGTSGTQYF | TRBV4-3 | -
CASGLGEQYF | TRBV28 | -
CASSLIAYEQYF | TRBV7-9 | -
CASSPFSGLNTGELFF | TRBV7-9 | -
CASSPTQNEKLFF | TRBV18 | -
CASSQEFGYYNEQFF | TRBV4-3 | -
CASSQAGSGNTIYF | TRBV4-1 | once
CATSPGPGNRGGRSSYEQYF | TRBV27 | -
CASSLAGEVSSRGGYTF | TRBV7-2 | -
CASRASGPIDTQYF | TRBV28 | -
CARSCRGGGETQYF | TRBV5-3 | -
CASSRETGTETQYF | TRBV5-8 | -
CASSPRESLGKLFF | TRBV9 | -
CASSFAGFSGYTF | TRBV27 | once
CASKGGSGGIHEQYF | TRBV2 | -
CASSFGAATDTQYF | TRBV7-2 | -